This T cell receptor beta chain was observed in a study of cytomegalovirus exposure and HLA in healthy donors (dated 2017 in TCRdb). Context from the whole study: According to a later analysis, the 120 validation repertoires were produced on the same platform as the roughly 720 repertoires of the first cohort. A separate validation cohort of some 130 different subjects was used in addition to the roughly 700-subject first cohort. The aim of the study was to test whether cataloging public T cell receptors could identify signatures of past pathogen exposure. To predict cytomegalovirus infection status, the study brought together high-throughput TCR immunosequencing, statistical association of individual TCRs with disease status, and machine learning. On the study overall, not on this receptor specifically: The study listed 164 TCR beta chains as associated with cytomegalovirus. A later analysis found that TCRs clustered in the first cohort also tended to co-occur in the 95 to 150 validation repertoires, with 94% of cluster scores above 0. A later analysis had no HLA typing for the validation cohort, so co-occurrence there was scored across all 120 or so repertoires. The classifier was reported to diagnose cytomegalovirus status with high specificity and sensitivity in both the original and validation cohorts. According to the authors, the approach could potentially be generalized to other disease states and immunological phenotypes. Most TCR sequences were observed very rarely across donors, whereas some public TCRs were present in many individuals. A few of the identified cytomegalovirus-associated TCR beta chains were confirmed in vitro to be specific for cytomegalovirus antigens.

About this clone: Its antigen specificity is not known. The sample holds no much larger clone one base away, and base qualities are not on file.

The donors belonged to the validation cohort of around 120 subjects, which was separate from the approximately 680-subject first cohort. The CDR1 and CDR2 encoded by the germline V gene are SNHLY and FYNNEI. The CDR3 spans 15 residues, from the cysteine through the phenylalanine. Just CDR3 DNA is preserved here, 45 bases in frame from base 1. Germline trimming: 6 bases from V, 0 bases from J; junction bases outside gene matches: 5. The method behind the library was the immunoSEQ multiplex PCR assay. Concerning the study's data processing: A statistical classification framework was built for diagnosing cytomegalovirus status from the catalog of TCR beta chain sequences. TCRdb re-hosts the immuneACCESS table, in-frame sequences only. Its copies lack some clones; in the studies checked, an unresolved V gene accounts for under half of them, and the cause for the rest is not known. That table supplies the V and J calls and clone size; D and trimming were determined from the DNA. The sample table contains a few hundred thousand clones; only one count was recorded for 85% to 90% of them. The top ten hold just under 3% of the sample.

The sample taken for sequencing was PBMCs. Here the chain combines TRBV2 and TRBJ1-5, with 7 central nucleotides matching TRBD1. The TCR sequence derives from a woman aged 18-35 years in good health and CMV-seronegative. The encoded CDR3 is CASRPGGYSNQPQHF. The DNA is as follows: TGTGCCAGCAGGCCAGGGGGGTATAGCAATCAGCCCCAGCATTTT. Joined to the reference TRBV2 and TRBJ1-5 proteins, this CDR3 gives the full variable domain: EPEVTQTPSHQVTQMGQEVILRCVPISNHLYFYWYRQILGQKVEFLVSFYNNEISEKSEIFDDQFSVERPDGSNFTLKIRSTKLEDSAMYFCASRPGGYSNQPQHFGDGTRLSIL.